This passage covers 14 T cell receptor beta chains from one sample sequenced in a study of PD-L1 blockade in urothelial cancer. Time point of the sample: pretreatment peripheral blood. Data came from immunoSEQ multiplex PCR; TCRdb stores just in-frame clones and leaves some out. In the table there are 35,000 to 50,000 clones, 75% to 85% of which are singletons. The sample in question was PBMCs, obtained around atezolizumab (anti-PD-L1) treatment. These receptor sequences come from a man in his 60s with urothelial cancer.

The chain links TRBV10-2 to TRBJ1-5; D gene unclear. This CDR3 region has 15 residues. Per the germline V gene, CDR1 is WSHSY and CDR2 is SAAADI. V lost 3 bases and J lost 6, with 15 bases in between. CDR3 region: CASSEAGPGSQPQHF. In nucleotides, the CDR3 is TGCGCCAGCAGTGAAGCAGGCCCAGGCAGTCAGCCCCAGCATTTT.

The CDR3 nucleotides are TGTGCCAGCAGCCAAGGCGGATTGCAGCCCCAGCATTTT. As protein: CASSQGGLQPQHF. This chain uses TRBV11-2 with TRBJ1-5; no definite D call. The V and J ends lost 5 bases and 7 bases respectively, with 12 bases between them. From germline, CDR1 is SGHAT and CDR2 FQNNGV. The CDR3 spans 13 residues. Full variable domain (missing parts from reference TRBV11-2 and TRBJ1-5): EAGVAQSPRYKIIEKRQSVAFWCNPISGHATLYWYQQILGQGPKLLIQFQNNGVVDDSQLPKDRFSAERLKGVDSTLKIQPAKLEDSAVYLCASSQGGLQPQHFGDGTRLSIL.

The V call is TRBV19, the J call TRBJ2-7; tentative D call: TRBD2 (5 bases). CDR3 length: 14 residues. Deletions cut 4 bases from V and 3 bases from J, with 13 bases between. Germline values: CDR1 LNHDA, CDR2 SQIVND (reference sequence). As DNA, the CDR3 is TGTGCCAGTAGTAATGAGGGAAATATCTACGAGCAGTACTTC. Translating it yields CASSNEGNIYEQYF.

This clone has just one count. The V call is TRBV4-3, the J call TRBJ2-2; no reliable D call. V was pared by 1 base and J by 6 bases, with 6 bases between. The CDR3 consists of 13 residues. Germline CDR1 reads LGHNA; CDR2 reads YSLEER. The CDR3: CASSQVTAGELFF. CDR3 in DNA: TGCGCCAGCAGCCAAGTCACTGCCGGGGAGCTGTTTTTT.

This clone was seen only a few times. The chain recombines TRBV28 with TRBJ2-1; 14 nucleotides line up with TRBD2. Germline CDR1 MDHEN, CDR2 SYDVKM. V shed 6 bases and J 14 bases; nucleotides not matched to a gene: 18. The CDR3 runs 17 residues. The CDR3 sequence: CASSNSGLAGGDGVEFF. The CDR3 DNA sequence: TGTGCCAGCAGCAACTCTGGACTAGCGGGAGGAGATGGAGTGGAGTTCTTC.

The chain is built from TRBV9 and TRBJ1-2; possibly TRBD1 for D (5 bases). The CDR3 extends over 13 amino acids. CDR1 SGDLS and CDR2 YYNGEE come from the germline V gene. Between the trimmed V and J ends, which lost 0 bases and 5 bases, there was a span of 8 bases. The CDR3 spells CASSVADSYGYTF. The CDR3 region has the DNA TGTGCCAGCAGCGTAGCAGACAGTTATGGCTACACCTTC.

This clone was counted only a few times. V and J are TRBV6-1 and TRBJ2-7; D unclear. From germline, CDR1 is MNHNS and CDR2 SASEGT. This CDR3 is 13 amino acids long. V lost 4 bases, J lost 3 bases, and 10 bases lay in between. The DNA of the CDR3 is TGTGCCAGCAGTGGCACTTCGAACTACGAGCAGTACTTC. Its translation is CASSGTSNYEQYF.

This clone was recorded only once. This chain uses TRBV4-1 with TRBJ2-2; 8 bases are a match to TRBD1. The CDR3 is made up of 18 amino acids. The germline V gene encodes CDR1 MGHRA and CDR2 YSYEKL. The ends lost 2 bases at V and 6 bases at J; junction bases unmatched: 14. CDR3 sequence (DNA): TGCGCCAGCAGCCAATTGTTAGCTCGGACAGGGTATCCCGGGGAGCTGTTTTTT. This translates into CASSQLLARTGYPGELFF.

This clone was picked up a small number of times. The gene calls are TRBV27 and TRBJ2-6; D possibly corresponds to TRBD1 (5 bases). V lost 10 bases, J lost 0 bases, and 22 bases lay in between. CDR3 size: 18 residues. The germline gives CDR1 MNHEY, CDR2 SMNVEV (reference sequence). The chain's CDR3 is CATRARQMTLSGANVLTF. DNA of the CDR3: TGTGCCACCAGGGCCAGACAGATGACTCTCTCTGGGGCCAACGTCCTGACTTTC.

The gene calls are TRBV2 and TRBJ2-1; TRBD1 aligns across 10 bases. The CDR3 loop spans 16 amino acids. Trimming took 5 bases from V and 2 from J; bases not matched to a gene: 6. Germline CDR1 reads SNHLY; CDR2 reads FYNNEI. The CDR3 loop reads CASSRTGGTPYNEQFF. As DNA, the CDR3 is TGTGCCAGCAGTCGGACAGGGGGAACCCCCTACAATGAGCAGTTCTTC. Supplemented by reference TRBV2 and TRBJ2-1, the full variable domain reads EPEVTQTPSHQVTQMGQEVILRCVPISNHLYFYWYRQILGQKVEFLVSFYNNEISEKSEIFDDQFSVERPDGSNFTLKIRSTKLEDSAMYFCASSRTGGTPYNEQFFGPGTRLTVL.

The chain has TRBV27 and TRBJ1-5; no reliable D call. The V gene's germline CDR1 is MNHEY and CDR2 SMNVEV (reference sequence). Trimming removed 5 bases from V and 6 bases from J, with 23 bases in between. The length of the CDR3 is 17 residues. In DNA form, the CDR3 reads TGTGCCAGCAGTCCAAGCGGACCAGGCACTGTCAGTCAGCCCCAGCATTTT. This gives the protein CASSPSGPGTVSQPQHF.

CDR3 region: CSVERGDNTEAFF. CDR3 coding DNA: TGCAGCGTTGAACGGGGGGATAACACTGAAGCTTTCTTT. The chain is built from TRBV29-1 and TRBJ1-1; D perhaps matches TRBD1 (5 bases). Deletions cut 2 bases from V and 2 bases from J, with 9 bases between. The V gene's germline CDR1 is SQVTM and CDR2 ANQGSEA. The CDR3 sequence is 13 residues long.

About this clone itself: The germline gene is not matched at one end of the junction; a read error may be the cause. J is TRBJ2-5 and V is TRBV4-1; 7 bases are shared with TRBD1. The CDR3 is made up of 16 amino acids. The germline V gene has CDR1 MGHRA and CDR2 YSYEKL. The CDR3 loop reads CASGQERQGYAETQYF. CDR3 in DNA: TGCGCCAGCGGCCAGGAGAGACAGGGATACGCGGAGACCCAGTACTTC.

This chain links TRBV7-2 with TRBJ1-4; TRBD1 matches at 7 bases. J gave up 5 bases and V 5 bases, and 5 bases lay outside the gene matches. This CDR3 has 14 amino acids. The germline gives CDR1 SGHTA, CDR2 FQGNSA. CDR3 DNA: TGTGCCAGCAGCGCGGACAGGTGGAATGAAAAACTGTTTTTT. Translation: CASSADRWNEKLFF.